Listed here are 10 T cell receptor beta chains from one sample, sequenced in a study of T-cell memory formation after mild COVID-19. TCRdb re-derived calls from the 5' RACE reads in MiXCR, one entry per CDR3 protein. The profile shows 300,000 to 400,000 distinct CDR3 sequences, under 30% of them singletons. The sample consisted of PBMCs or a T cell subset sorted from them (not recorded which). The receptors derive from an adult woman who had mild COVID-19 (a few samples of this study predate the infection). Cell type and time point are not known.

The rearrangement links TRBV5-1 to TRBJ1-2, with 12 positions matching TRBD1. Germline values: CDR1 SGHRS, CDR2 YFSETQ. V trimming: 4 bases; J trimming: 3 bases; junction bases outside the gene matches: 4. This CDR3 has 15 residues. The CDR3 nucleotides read TGCGCCAGCAGCGGGGGACAGGGGGCGGACTATGGCTACACCTTC. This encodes CASSGGQGADYGYTF.

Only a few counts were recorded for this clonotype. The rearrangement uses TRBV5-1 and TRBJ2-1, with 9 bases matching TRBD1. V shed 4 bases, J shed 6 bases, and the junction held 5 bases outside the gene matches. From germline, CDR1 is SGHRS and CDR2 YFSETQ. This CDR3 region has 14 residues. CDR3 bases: TGCGCCAGCAGCCCGATGACAGGGGGCAATGAGCAGTTCTTC. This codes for CASSPMTGGNEQFF.

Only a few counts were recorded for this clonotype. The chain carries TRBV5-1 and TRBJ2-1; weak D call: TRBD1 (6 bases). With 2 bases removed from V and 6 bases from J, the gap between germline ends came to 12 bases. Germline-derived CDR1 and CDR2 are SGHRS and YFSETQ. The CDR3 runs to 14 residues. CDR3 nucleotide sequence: TGCGCCAGCAGCTTTCCAAGGACAGCCAATGAGCAGTTCTTC. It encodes CASSFPRTANEQFF.

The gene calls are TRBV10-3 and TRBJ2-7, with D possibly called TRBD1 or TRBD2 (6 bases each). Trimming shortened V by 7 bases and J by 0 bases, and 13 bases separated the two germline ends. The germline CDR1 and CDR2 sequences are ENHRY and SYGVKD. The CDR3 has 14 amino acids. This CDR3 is CAIKVGGPSYEQYF. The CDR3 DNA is TGTGCCATCAAAGTTGGGGGGCCCTCCTACGAGCAGTACTTC.

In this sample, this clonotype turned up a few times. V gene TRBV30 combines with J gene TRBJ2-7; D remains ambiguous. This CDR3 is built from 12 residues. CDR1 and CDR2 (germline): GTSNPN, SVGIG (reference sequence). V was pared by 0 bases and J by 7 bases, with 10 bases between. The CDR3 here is CAWSVGPKEQYF. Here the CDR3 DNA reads TGTGCCTGGAGTGTAGGACCGAAGGAGCAGTACTTC.

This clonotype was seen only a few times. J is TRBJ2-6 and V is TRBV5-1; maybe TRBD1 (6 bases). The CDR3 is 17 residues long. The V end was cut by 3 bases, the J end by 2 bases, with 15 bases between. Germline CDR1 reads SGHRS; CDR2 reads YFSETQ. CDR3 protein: CASSSPRGGTGANVLTF. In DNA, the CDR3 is TGCGCCAGCAGCTCCCCCCGAGGGGGAACTGGGGCCAACGTCCTGACTTTC.

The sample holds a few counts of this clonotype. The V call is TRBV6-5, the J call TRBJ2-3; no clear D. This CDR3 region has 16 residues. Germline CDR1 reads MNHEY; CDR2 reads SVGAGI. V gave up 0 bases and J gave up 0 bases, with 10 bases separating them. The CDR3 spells CASSYSAALSTDTQYF. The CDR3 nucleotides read TGTGCCAGCAGTTACTCGGCTGCTCTTAGCACAGATACGCAGTATTTT.

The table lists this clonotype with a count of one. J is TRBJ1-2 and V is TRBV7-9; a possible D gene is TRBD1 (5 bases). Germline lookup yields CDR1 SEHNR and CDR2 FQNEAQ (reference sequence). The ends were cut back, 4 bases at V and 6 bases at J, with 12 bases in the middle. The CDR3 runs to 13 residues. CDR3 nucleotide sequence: TGTGCCAGCAGCTACAGGAGGGGCAATGGCTACACCTTC. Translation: CASSYRRGNGYTF.

The chain's CDR3 is CASSLVTSGRGTDTQYF. The CDR3 coding sequence is TGTGCCAGCAGCTTAGTGACTAGCGGGAGGGGCACAGATACGCAGTATTTT. The chain has TRBV7-2 and TRBJ2-3; 14 bases line up with TRBD2. The CDR3 spans 17 residues. CDR1 and CDR2 from the germline V gene are SGHTA and FQGNSA. Losses at the gene ends were 1 base for V and 1 base for J; bases not matched to a gene: 1.

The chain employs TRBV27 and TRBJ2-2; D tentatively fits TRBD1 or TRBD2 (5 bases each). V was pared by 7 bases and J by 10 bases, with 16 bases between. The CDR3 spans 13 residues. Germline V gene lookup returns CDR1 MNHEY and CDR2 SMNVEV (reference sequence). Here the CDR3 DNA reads TGTGCCAGCACCCAGCACGCCGGGACGGAGCTGTTTTTT. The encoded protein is CASTQHAGTELFF.